This is a list of T cell receptor beta chains from one sample in a study of T cells expressing NK-cell markers. TCRdb re-called the 5' RACE reads and shows each CDR3 protein once, DNA omitted. Its table records under 600,000 distinct CDR3 sequences. Sequencing was done on a sample of blood T cells: a sorted CD56 or NKG2C T cell subset, CD4+ or CD8+ T cells, or bulk PBMC T cells (not recorded which). These TCRs come from a woman in her 50s in good health. Both conserved end residues are part of each CDR3. The order of the fields is J gene, V gene, CDR3 protein.

TRBJ2-1 | TRBV5-5 | CASSAAGTSAHNEQFF
TRBJ2-5 | TRBV20-1 | CSAQTGVAETQYF
TRBJ1-5 | TRBV10-2 | CASSGGANQPQHF
TRBJ2-5 | TRBV24-1 | CATSDPQGQYQETQYF
TRBJ1-1 | TRBV29-1 | CSVPPPGQGVMNTEAFF
TRBJ2-1 | TRBV24-1 | CATSDSFQGSRNEQFF
TRBJ2-7 | TRBV7-8 | CASTGTGVGSSYEQYF
TRBJ1-2 | TRBV7-9 | CASSQQGVEGYTF
TRBJ2-1 | TRBV7-9 | CASSLPPPTVKNEQFF
TRBJ2-5 | TRBV7-9 | CASSRVGRQTQYF
TRBJ2-2 | TRBV9 | CASSVVSGTGELFF
TRBJ2-7 | TRBV4-1 | CASSPSVVLPYEQYF
TRBJ2-3 | TRBV5-1 | CASSLGTSGRRTDTQYF
TRBJ2-1 | TRBV19 | CASSRRTHQFF
TRBJ2-1 | TRBV12-3/TRBV12-4 | CASSLRTGRADEQFF
TRBJ1-4 | TRBV20-1 | CSVWTTNEKLFF
TRBJ2-1 | TRBV15 | CATSRGGGDYGQFF
TRBJ2-1 | TRBV12-3/TRBV12-4 | CASSLGSGKQFF
TRBJ2-1 | TRBV20-1 | CSARDISGRGNYNEQFF
TRBJ2-2 | TRBV29-1 | CRGDGGHGTGELFF
TRBJ2-7 | TRBV29-1 | CSGGTGAISEQYF
TRBJ2-3 | TRBV10-2 | CASSRATDTQYF
TRBJ2-4 | TRBV2 | CASSEMGLPKGDIQYF
TRBJ2-1 | TRBV4-1 | CASEGGSGYNEQFF
TRBJ1-5 | TRBV27 | CASSLQFAGNQPQHF
TRBJ2-5 | TRBV24-1 | CATSDPGPQGWETQYF
TRBJ2-1 | TRBV27 | CASSFRFSEQFF
TRBJ1-4 | TRBV18 | CASSPRRSNEKLFF
TRBJ1-5 | TRBV5-5 | CASSWGQGKNQPQHF
TRBJ1-5 | TRBV2 | CASSETWGNNQPQHF
TRBJ2-1 | TRBV29-1 | CSALRGSNEQFF
TRBJ2-5 | TRBV20-1 | CSALLRRTQETQYF
TRBJ1-1 | TRBV30 | CAWSSVGGRAFF
TRBJ2-2 | TRBV29-1 | CSVRVGGELFF
TRBJ2-3 | TRBV12-3/TRBV12-4 | CASSFWAPQGNTQYF
TRBJ2-3 | TRBV2 | CASKRGLAVSDTQYF
TRBJ2-1 | TRBV12-3/TRBV12-4 | CASSFRERGEQFF
TRBJ2-5 | TRBV10-3 | CAIRTTSGRSEGTQYF
TRBJ1-1 | TRBV4-2 | CASRQTASTEAFF
TRBJ1-1 | TRBV20-1 | CSANRDRVVGEAFF
TRBJ2-7 | TRBV7-9 | CASSPLSPYEQYF
TRBJ2-5 | TRBV9 | CASRGDSGSQETQYF
TRBJ1-4 | TRBV12-3/TRBV12-4 | CASSSRGVEKLFF
TRBJ2-1 | TRBV11-2 | CASKALPLYNEQFF
TRBJ2-2 | TRBV6-2/TRBV6-3 | CASRGTSGSRTGELFF
TRBJ2-2 | TRBV9 | CASSVGTNTGELFF
TRBJ2-2 | TRBV2 | CASRLDRDAGELFF
TRBJ2-3 | TRBV30 | CAWNGLAGYTDTQYF
TRBJ1-5 | TRBV12-3/TRBV12-4 | CASSLALMGAGNQPQHF
TRBJ2-4 | TRBV20-1 | CSARTSEIAKNIQYF
TRBJ2-5 | TRBV29-1 | CSGTGGLETQYF
TRBJ2-2 | TRBV6-4 | CASKPRWGAAGELFF
TRBJ1-2 | TRBV29-1 | CSTRVGSYGYTF
TRBJ2-7 | TRBV7-9 | CASSRDRTNYEQYF
TRBJ2-1 | TRBV25-1 | CASSATGLAGAGWHNEQFF